This TCR beta chain was obtained from a study of blood T cell repertoires in COVID-19. Turning to the study itself: Some COVID-19 samples were acute and others convalescent; all came from the United States, Italy and Spain.

In terms of age and location, participants ranged from roughly 18 to 100 years and lived in under 30 US areas. As handled by the study authors: It was from reference gene primer amplification that nucleated cell counts were estimated. Profiling relied on immunoSEQ multiplex PCR, and the TCRdb table lists in-frame clones only, not all of them. V and J calls and clone size come straight from that table; D and trimming were deduced from the DNA. Seen here are roughly 330,000 clones, approximately 84% observed once, and the top ten hold under 11%. V lost 5 bases and J lost 8; bases outside the gene matches: 5. The CDR3 is made up of 15 amino acids. Per germline, CDR1 LNHDA and CDR2 SQIVND (reference sequence).

The chain couples TRBV19 to TRBJ2-1; 14 bases are a match to TRBD2. The sample consisted of PBMCs or T cells enriched from blood (not recorded which). This receptor was identified in a woman younger than 30 who had recovered from COVID-19. The CDR3 region is CASSVGLAGGHEQFF. The CDR3 DNA sequence: TGTGCCAGTAGTGTCGGACTAGCGGGAGGCCATGAGCAGTTCTTC.